The rows below give T cell receptor beta chains drawn from one sample of a study of blood T cell repertoires in COVID-19. Generated by immunoSEQ multiplex PCR, the TCRdb table keeps only in-frame clones and is missing some. The table has around 260,000 clones, approximately 85% seen once. The sequenced sample was peripheral blood. The receptor set was obtained from a human donor with COVID-19, enrolled during active disease. The donor label of this sample is uncertain. Both conserved end residues are part of each CDR3. Fields, in order: clone size, V gene, J gene, D gene, CDR3 DNA, CDR3 protein. The D gene is left open where the match is weak. Only part of the rows carry a size: once, few, many, or a class if the clone is expanded.

NA	TRBV18	TRBJ1-1	TRBD1	TGTGCCAGCTCCCTCCGGACAGGGGGCGAAAGCACTGAAGCTTTCTTT	CASSLRTGGESTEAFF
NA	TRBV9	TRBJ2-2	NA	TGTGCCAGCAGCGTAGGTAACGCACTCGAGGGATATTATGGCACCGGGGAGCTGTTTTTT	CASSVGNALEGYYGTGELFF
few	TRBV7-9	TRBJ1-2	NA	TGTGCCAGCAGCTTAAATTCGGCGGGGAAGTACTATGGCTACACCTTC	CASSLNSAGKYYGYTF
NA	TRBV19	TRBJ1-1	NA	TGTGCCAGTAGTATCAGGCGTGGCAGGGCTACTGAAGCTTTCTTT	CASSIRRGRATEAFF
NA	TRBV7-2	TRBJ1-5	NA	TGTGCCAGCAGCCCAGGGCACGCTCAGCCCCAGCATTTT	CASSPGHAQPQHF
NA	TRBV3-1/TRBV3-2	TRBJ2-7	TRBD2	TGTGCCAGCAGCCAAGATACGACTAGCGGGAGGCCCCAGTACTTC	CASSQDTTSGRPQYF
NA	TRBV10-3	TRBJ1-1	TRBD1	TGTGCCATCAGTGACGGGACAGTGAACACTGAAGCTTTCTTT	CAISDGTVNTEAFF
few	TRBV25-1	TRBJ1-3	TRBD1	TGTGCCAGCAGTGTCAGGACAGGTGGAAACACCATATATTTT	CASSVRTGGNTIYF
NA	TRBV20-1	TRBJ2-1	TRBD2	TGCAGTGCTAGTAGCGGTGGGGGACTAGCGGCTGGGATCGGTGAGCAGTTCTTC	CSASSGGGLAAGIGEQFF
once	TRBV18	TRBJ1-5	NA	TGTGCCAGCTCACCTGGGTCCGAGGGATGGAGCAATCAGCCCCAGCATTTT	CASSPGSEGWSNQPQHF
NA	TRBV7-2	TRBJ2-1	TRBD2	TGTGCCAGCAGCCCCTGGACTAGCGGGGGCAGCGATGAGCAGTTCTTC	CASSPWTSGGSDEQFF
NA	TRBV7-9	TRBJ1-4	NA	TGTGCCAGCAGCCCCAGCCGGGGGACTAATGAAAAACTGTTTTTT	CASSPSRGTNEKLFF
few	TRBV11-3	TRBJ2-1	TRBD2	TGTGCCAGCAGCTCCACAAGCGGAGCGGGGAACAATGAGCAGTTCTTC	CASSSTSGAGNNEQFF
NA	TRBV5-1	TRBJ2-1	TRBD1	TGCGCCAGCAGCTTTGGCAGGGGGTCCTACAATGAGCAGTTCTTC	CASSFGRGSYNEQFF
NA	TRBV19	TRBJ1-2	NA	TGTGCCAGTAGTACGCAGGGTCACTATGGCTACACCTTC	CASSTQGHYGYTF
NA	TRBV12-5	TRBJ1-1	NA	TGTGCTAGTGGTTTGGTCCAAGACAGGAGATCTTTCTTT	CASGLVQDRRSFF
NA	TRBV7-2	TRBJ2-7	TRBD2	TGTGCCAGCAGCCTCGGGACTAGCGGGAGGACCGTAACCTACGAGCAGTACTTC	CASSLGTSGRTVTYEQYF
NA	TRBV2	TRBJ1-6	NA	TGTGCCAGCTGGGGGCAGGGGCATTCACCCCTCCACTTT	CASWGQGHSPLHF
NA	TRBV12-3/TRBV12-4	TRBJ1-1	NA	TGTGCCAGCAGGCTCCCAGGCGCCAATGAAGCTTTCTTT	CASRLPGANEAFF
NA	TRBV25-1	TRBJ2-7	TRBD1	TGTGCCAGCAGTGAAACAGGGGTCGGACTTTACTACGAGCAGTACTTC	CASSETGVGLYYEQYF
few	TRBV14	TRBJ2-3	TRBD2	TGTGCCAGCAGCCAGGACGAAGCGGGAGCTAGCACAGATACGCAGTATTTT	CASSQDEAGASTDTQYF
NA	TRBV27	TRBJ2-1	NA	TGTGCCAGCAGTTTCCGCAGGGGTGCCTACAATGAGCAGTTCTTC	CASSFRRGAYNEQFF
NA	TRBV6-5	TRBJ1-2	TRBD1	TGTGCCACCGACCCCGACAGGGGGCTCAGCTACACCTTC	CATDPDRGLSYTF
NA	TRBV19	TRBJ1-4	NA	TGTGCCAGTAGTATACTGTCAACTAATGAAAAACTGTTTTTT	CASSILSTNEKLFF
NA	TRBV11-1	TRBJ2-5	TRBD2	TGTGCCAGCAGCCCTCGTGAGCGGGGGGGCCAAGAGACCCAGTACTTC	CASSPRERGGQETQYF
NA	TRBV16	TRBJ1-2	TRBD1	TGTGCCAGCAGCCAATCCGGGACAGGGATTTATGGCTACACCTTC	CASSQSGTGIYGYTF
once	TRBV11-3	TRBJ2-1	NA	TGTGCCAGCAGCTTTTTAGGCGGGAACAATGAGCAGTTCTTC	CASSFLGGNNEQFF